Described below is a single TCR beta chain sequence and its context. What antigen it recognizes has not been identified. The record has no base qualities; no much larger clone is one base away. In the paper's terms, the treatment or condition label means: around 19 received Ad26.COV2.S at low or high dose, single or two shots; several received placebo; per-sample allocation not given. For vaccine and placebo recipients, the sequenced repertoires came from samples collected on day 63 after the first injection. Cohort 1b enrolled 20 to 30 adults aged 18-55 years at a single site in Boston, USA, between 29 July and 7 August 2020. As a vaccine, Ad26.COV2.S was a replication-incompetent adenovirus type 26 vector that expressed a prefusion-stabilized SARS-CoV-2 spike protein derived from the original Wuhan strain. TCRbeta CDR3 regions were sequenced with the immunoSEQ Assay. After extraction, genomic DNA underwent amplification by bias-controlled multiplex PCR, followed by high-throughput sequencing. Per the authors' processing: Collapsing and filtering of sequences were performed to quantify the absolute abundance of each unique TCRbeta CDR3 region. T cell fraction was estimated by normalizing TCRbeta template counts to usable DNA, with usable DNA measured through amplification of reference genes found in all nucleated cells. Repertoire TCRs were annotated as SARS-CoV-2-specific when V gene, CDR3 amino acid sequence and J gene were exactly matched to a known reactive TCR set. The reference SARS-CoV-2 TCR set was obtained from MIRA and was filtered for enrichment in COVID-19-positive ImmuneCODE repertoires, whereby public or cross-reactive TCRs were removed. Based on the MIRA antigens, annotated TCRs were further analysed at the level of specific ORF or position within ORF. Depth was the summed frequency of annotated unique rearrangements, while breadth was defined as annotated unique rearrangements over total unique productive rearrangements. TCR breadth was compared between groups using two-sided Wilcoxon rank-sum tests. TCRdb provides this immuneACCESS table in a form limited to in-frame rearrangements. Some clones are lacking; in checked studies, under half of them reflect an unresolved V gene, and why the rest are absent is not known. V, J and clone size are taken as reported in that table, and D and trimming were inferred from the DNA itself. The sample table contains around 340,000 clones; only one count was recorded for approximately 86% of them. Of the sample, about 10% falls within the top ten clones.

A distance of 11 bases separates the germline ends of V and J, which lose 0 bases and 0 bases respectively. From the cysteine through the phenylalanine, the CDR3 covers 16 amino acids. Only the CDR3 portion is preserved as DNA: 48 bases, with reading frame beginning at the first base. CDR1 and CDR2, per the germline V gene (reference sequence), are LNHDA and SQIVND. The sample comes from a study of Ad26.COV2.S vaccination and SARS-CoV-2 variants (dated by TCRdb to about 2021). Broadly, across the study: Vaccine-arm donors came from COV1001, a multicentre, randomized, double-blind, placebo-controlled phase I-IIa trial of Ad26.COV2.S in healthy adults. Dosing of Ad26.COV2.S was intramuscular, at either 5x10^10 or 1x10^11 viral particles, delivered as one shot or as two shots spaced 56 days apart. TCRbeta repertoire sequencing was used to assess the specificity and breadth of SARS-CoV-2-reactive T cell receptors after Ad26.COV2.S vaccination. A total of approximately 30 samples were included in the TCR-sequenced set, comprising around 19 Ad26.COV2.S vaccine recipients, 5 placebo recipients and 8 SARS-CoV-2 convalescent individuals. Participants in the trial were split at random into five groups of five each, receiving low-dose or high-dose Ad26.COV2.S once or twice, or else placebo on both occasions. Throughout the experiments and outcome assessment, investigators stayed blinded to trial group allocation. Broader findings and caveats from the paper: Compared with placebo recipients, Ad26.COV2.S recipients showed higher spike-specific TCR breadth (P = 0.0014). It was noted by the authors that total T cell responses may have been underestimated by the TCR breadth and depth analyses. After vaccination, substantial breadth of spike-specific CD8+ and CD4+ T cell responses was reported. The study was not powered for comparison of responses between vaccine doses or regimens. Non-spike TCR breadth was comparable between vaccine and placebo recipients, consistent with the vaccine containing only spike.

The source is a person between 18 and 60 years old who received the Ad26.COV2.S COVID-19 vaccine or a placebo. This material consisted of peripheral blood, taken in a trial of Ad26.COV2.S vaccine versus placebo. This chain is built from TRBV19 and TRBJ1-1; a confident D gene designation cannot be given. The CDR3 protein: CASSIDPEIMNTEAFF. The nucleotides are TGTGCCAGTAGTATAGATCCCGAAATCATGAACACTGAAGCTTTCTTT.